The clone carrying this T cell receptor beta chain came up many times. The record originates from a study of T cells in Graves' hyperthyroidism and ophthalmopathy. Study-level background: Peripheral blood sampling occurred at initial diagnosis, before any treatment.

Researchers amplified the TCR beta CDR3 regions from RNA transcripts. A set of HTBI primers served as the primers for a first-round RT-PCR of the TCR CDR3. Via MiXCR, TCRdb re-called the multiplex PCR reads, giving one row per CDR3 protein. The data hold about 760,000 distinct CDR3 sequences, with about a third observed a single time. The CDR3 is 15 amino acids. Per germline, CDR1 SEHNR and CDR2 FQNEAQ (reference sequence). Trimming shortened V by 5 bases and J by 2 bases, and 12 bases separated the two germline ends. Source material for PBMCs was 10 ml fresh peripheral blood. Sample: blood. The chain uses TRBV7-9 and TRBJ1-4; the D gene is possibly TRBD1 (5 bases). This TCR came from a woman between 40 and 50 years old with Graves' hyperthyroidism. The CDR3 sequence is CASSRQGGTNEKLFF. The CDR3 coding sequence is TGTGCCAGCAGCCGCCAGGGTGGGACTAATGAAAAACTGTTTTTT.